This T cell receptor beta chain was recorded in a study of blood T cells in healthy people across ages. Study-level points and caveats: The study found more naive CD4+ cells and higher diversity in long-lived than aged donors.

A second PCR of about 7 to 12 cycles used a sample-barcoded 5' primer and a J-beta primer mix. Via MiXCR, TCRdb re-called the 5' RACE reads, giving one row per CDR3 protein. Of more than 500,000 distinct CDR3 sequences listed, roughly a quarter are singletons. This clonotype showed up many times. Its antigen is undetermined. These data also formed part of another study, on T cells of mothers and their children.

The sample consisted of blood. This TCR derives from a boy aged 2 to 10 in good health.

The CDR3 protein is CSARISGDTQYF. The DNA of the CDR3 is TGCAGTGCGAGAATTAGCGGGGATACGCAGTATTTT. This chain connects TRBV20-1 to TRBJ2-3, with 7 bases matching TRBD2. CDR1 DFQATT and CDR2 SNEGSKA come from the germline V gene (reference sequence). This CDR3 is built from 12 residues. The J segment lost 6 bases and the V segment lost 6 bases, leaving 6 bases of the junction unmatched.